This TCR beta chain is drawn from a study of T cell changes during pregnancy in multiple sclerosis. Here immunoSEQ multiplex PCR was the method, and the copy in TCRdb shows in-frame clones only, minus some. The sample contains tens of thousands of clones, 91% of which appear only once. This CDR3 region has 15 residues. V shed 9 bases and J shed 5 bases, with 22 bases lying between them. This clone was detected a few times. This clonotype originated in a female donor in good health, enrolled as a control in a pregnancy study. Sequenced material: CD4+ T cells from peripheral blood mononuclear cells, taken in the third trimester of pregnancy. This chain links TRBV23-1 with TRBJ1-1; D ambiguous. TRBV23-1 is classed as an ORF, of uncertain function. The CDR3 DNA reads TGCGCCAGAGACCCTAAGCGGGCGAATTTGACTGAAGCTTTCTTT. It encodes CARDPKRANLTEAFF.